This TCR beta chain stems from a study of blood T cell repertoires in COVID-19. In the source study's methods: Reference gene primer amplification gave estimated nucleated cell counts. Produced via immunoSEQ multiplex PCR; TCRdb's table is partial and in-frame only. V and J calls and clone size are given by that table; D and trimming were obtained from the DNA. The sample contains over 150,000 clones, almost 85% of which appear only once. This CDR3 contains 18 residues. V was clipped by 5 bases and J by 4 bases, with 26 bases between them. Germline V gene sequence: CDR1 SGHVS, CDR2 FNYEAQ. This sequence was found in a woman of 80 years or more with COVID-19, enrolled during active disease. The V and J genes are TRBV7-6 and TRBJ1-1; possible D gene TRBD1, 5 bases. The sample consisted of peripheral blood. CDR3 DNA: TGTGCCAGCAGCGAACAACGGCCGACAGCTATATTCATCACTGAAGCTTTCTTT. Its translation: CASSEQRPTAIFITEAFF.